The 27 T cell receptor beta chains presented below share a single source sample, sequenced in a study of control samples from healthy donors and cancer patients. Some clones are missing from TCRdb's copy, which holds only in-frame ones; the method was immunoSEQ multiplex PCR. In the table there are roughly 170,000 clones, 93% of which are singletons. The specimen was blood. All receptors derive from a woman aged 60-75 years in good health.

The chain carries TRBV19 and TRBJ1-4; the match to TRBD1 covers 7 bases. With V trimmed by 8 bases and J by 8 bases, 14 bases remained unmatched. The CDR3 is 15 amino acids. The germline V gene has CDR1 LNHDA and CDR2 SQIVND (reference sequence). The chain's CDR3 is CASPDKGATDEKLFF. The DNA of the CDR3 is TGTGCCAGTCCCGATAAGGGGGCTACCGACGAAAAACTGTTTTTT.

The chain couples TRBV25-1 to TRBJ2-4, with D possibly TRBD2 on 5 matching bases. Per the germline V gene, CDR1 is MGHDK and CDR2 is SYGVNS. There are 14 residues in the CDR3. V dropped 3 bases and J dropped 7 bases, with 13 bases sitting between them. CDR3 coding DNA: TGTGCCAGCAGTGAGGAGCCCGGCGGGAACATTCAGTACTTC. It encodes CASSEEPGGNIQYF.

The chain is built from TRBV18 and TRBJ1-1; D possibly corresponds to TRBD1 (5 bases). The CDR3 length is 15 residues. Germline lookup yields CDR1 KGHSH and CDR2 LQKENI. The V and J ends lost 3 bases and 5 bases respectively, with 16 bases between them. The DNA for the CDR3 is TGTGCCAGCTCACCGACCATAATACAGGCTACTGAAGCTTTCTTT. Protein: CASSPTIIQATEAFF.

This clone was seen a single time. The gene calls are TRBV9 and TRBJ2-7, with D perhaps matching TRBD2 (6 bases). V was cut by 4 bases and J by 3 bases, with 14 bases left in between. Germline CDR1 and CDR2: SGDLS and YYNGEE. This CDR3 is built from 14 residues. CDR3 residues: CASSNTGVDYEQYF. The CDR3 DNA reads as TGTGCCAGCAGCAACACGGGGGTCGACTACGAGCAGTACTTC.

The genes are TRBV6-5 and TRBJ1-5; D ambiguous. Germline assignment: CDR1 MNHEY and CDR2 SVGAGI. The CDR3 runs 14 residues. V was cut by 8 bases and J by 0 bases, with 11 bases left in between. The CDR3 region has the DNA TGTGCCAGCGTGGGATTTTATAGCAATCAGCCCCAGCATTTT. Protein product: CASVGFYSNQPQHF.

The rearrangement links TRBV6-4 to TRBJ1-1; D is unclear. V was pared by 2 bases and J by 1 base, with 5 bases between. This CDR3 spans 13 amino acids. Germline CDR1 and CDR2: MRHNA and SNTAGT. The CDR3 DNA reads TGTGCCAGCAGTGACCAGTGGAACACTGAAGCTTTCTTT. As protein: CASSDQWNTEAFF.

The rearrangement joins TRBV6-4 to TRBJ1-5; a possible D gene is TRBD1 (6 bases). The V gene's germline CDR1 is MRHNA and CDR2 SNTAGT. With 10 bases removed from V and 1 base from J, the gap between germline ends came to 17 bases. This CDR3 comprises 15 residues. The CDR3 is CANLFGTTSNQPQHF. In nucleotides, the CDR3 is TGTGCCAACCTTTTCGGGACAACCAGCAATCAGCCCCAGCATTTT.

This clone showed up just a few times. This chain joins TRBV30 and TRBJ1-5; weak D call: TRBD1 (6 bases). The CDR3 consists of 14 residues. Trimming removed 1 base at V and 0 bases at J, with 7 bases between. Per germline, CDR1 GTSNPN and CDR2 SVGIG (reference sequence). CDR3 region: CAWSGDNSNQPQHF. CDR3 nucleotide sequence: TGTGCCTGGAGTGGGGACAATAGCAATCAGCCCCAGCATTTT.

CDR3 region: CASSPGTGEGPLHF. The CDR3 nucleotides are TGTGCCAGCAGTCCCGGGACAGGGGAGGGACCCCTCCACTTT. The V call is TRBV25-1, the J call TRBJ1-6, with 10 bases matching TRBD1. J gave up 12 bases and V 5 bases, and 7 bases lay outside the gene matches. CDR1 and CDR2 (germline): MGHDK, SYGVNS. The CDR3 is 14 residues long.

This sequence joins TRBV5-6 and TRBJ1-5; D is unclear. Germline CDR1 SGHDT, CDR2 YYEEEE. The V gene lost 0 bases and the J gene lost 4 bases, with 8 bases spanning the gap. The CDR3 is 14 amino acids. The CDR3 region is CASSLGDFNQPQHF. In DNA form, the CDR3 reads TGTGCCAGCAGCTTGGGGGATTTTAATCAGCCCCAGCATTTT.

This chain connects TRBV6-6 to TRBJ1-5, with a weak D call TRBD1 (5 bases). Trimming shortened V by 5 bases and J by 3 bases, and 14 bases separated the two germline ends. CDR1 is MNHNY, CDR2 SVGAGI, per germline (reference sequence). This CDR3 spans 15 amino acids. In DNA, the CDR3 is TGTGCCAGCAGTCCCCCGGGGGGACTCAATCAGCCCCAGCATTTT. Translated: CASSPPGGLNQPQHF.

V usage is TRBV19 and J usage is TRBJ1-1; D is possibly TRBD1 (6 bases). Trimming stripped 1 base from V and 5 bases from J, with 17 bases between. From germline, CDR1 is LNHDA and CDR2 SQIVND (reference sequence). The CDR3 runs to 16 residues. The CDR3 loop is CASSIGLWGLGTEAFF. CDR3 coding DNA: TGTGCCAGTAGTATAGGTCTCTGGGGGCTAGGAACTGAAGCTTTCTTT. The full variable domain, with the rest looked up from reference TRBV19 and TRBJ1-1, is DGGITQSPKYLFRKEGQNVTLSCEQNLNHDAMYWYRQDPGQGLRLIYYSQIVNDFQKGDIAEGYSVSREKKESFPLTVTSAQKNPTAFYLCASSIGLWGLGTEAFFGQGTRLTVV.

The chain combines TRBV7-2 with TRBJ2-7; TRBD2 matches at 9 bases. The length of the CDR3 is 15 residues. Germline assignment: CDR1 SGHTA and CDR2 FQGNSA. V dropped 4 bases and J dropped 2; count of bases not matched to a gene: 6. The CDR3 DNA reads TGTGCCAGCAGCTGGAGCGGGGGGCTAACCTACGAGCAGTACTTC. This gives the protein CASSWSGGLTYEQYF.

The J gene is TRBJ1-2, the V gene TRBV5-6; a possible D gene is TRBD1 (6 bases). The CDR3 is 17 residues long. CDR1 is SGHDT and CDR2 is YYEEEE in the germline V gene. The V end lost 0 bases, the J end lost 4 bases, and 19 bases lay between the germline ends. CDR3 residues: CASSLDNFDRTGYGYTF. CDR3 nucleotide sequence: TGTGCCAGCAGCTTGGACAACTTCGACAGGACGGGCTATGGCTACACCTTC.

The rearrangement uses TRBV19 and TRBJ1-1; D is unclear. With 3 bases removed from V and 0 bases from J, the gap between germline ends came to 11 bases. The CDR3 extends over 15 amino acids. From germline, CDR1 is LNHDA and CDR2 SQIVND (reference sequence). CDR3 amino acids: CASSMVGVMNTEAFF. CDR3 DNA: TGTGCCAGTAGTATGGTAGGAGTTATGAACACTGAAGCTTTCTTT.

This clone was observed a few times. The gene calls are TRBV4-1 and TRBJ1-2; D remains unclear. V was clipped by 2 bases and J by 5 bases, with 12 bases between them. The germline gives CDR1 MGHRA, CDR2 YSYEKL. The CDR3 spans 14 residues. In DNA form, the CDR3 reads TGCGCCAGCAGCCAACCTAAGGACGGATATGGCTACACCTTC. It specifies CASSQPKDGYGYTF.

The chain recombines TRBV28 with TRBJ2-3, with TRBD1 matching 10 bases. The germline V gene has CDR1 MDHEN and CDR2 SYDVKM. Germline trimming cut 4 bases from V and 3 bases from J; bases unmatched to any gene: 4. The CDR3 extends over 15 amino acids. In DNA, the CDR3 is TGTGCCAGCAGTTACCCGGGACAGGGGACAGATACGCAGTATTTT. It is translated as CASSYPGQGTDTQYF.

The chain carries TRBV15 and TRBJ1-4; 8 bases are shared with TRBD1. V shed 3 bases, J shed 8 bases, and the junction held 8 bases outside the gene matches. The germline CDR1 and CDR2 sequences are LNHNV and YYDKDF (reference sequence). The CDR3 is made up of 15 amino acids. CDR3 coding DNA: TGTGCCACCAGCAGTGACAGGGGTTTGGGGGAAAAACTGTTTTTT. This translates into CATSSDRGLGEKLFF.

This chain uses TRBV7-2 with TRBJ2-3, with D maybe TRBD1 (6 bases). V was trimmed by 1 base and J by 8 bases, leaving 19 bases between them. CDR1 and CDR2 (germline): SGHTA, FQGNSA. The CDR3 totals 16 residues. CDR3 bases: TGTGCCAGCAGCTTAGTTACAGGGATATGGGGTGTTACGCAGTATTTT. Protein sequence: CASSLVTGIWGVTQYF.

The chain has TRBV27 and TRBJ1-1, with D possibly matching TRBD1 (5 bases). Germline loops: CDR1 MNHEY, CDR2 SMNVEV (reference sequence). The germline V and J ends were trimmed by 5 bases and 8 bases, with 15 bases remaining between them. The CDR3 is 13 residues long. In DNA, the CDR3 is TGTGCCAGCAGTAGATACCGAGGACAAGAAGCTTTCTTT. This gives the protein CASSRYRGQEAFF.

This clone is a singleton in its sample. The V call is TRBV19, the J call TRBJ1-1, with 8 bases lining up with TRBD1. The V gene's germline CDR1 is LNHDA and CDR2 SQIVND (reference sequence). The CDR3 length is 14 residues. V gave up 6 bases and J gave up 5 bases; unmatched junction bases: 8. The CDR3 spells CASRPGGAWTEAFF. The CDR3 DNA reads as TGTGCCAGTAGGCCAGGGGGCGCATGGACTGAAGCTTTCTTT.

CDR3 protein: CASSQDLAAGTGNTIYF. CDR3 DNA sequence: TGCGCCAGCAGCCAAGATCTTGCCGCGGGGACTGGAAACACCATATATTTT. This sequence joins TRBV4-3 and TRBJ1-3; D uncertain. Germline V gene lookup returns CDR1 LGHNA and CDR2 YSLEER. There are 17 residues in the CDR3. V was trimmed by 0 bases and J by 2 bases, leaving 14 bases between them.

The CDR3 bases are TGTGCCAGCAGCTTATACGTGAACACTGAAGCTTTCTTT. Translating gives CASSLYVNTEAFF. The V and J genes are TRBV11-1 and TRBJ1-1; D is undetermined. V lost 2 bases and J lost 0, with 4 bases in between. This CDR3 is 13 amino acids long. The germline V gene has CDR1 SGHAT and CDR2 FQDESV (reference sequence).

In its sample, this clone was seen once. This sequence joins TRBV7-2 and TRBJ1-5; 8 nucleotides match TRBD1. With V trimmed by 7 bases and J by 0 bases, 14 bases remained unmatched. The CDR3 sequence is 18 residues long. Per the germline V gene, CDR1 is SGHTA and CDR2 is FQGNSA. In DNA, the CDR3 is TGTGCCAGCACCCCGGGGACAGGTTGGGGGGTTAGCAATCAGCCCCAGCATTTT. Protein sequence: CASTPGTGWGVSNQPQHF.

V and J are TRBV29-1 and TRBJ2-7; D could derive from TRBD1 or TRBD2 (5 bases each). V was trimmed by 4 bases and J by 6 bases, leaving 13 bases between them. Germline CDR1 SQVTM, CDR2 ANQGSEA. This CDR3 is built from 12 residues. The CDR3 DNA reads TGCAGCGTTGCCACCCGGGGCCTCGAGCAGTACTTC. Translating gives CSVATRGLEQYF.

CDR3 nucleotide sequence: TGTGCCAGCAGTTTAGGGCAGGGAAGAGGCTACACCTTC. Translation: CASSLGQGRGYTF. The chain employs TRBV12-3 or TRBV12-4 and TRBJ1-2, with D possibly TRBD1 on 5 matching bases. CDR3 length: 13 amino acids. V lost 1 base to trimming and J lost 8 bases, with 11 bases between them.

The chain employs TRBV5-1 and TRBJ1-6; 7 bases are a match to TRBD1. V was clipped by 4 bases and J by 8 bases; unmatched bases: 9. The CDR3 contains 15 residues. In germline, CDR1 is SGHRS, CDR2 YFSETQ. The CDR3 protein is CASSPYRDSDSPLHF. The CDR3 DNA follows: TGCGCCAGCAGCCCGTACCGGGACAGTGATTCACCCCTCCACTTT.